A single sample is the source of the 17 T cell receptor beta chains below, sequenced in a study of T-cell reconstitution after alpha-beta-depleted transplantation in children. Unique molecular identifiers were incorporated into the prepared TCRbeta library. TCRdb re-called the PCR reads through MiXCR, storing one row per CDR3 protein. The table has more than 250,000 distinct CDR3 sequences, 9.5% to 10% seen once. This specimen was PBMCs from the stem cell graft donor, taken from the stem cell graft. The origin of the receptors is a human donor who donated a stem cell graft to a child with SCID.

This chain joins TRBV5-1 and TRBJ2-4, with no clear D. V was shortened by 4 bases and J by 0 bases, with 14 bases between the two germline ends. The CDR3 runs to 16 residues. Germline V gene sequence: CDR1 SGHRS, CDR2 YFSETQ. The CDR3 loop reads CASSDPSTVAKNIQYF. The DNA of the CDR3 is TGCGCCAGCAGCGACCCGAGTACTGTAGCCAAAAACATTCAGTACTTC.

The chain combines TRBV2 with TRBJ2-7; TRBD1 aligns across 9 bases. CDR3 length: 14 residues. V lost 7 bases, J lost 4 bases, and 8 bases stayed unmatched. CDR1 is SNHLY, CDR2 FYNNEI, per germline. The CDR3 region has the DNA TGTGCCAGCACCGTGGACAGGGGACCTTACGAGCAGTACTTC. Translating it yields CASTVDRGPYEQYF. Supplemented by reference TRBV2 and TRBJ2-7, the full variable domain reads EPEVTQTPSHQVTQMGQEVILRCVPISNHLYFYWYRQILGQKVEFLVSFYNNEISEKSEIFDDQFSVERPDGSNFTLKIRSTKLEDSAMYFCASTVDRGPYEQYFGPGTRLTVT.

As to this clonotype: With a much larger clone just one base away, this may be a read error. The genes are TRBV4-1 and TRBJ2-1; possibly TRBD2 for D (6 bases). Germline CDR1 and CDR2: MGHRA and YSYEKL. The CDR3 spans 15 residues. CDR3 DNA: TGCTCCAGCAGCCGGAGCCGGGACTCATACAATGAGCAGTTCTTC. It codes for CSSSRSRDSYNEQFF.

This clonotype was picked up many times. V is TRBV28 and J is TRBJ2-7, with D possibly TRBD1 on 5 matching bases. Trimming shortened V by 6 bases and J by 0 bases, and 21 bases separated the two germline ends. Germline CDR1 reads MDHEN; CDR2 reads SYDVKM. This CDR3 is 17 amino acids long. CDR3 bases: TGTGCCAGCAGAGCCCAACAGCCAGGGAAGGGCTCCTACGAGCAGTACTTC. Amino acids: CASRAQQPGKGSYEQYF.

The chain recombines TRBV7-9 with TRBJ2-7; a weak D match, TRBD1 (6 bases). Germline V gives CDR1 SEHNR, CDR2 FQNEAQ (reference sequence). Trimming took 11 bases from V and 6 from J, leaving 14 bases between them. The CDR3 sequence is 11 residues long. The DNA for the CDR3 is TGTGCCCACAGGGTTATTGGCGAGCAGTACTTC. This gives the protein CAHRVIGEQYF.

V gene TRBV7-9 combines with J gene TRBJ2-2; 9 bases align to TRBD1. V shed 5 bases, J shed 5 bases, and the junction held 6 bases outside the gene matches. Germline-derived CDR1 and CDR2 are SEHNR and FQNEAQ (reference sequence). CDR3 size: 15 residues. The CDR3 here is CASSAGQGKTGELFF. The CDR3 DNA is TGTGCCAGCAGCGCTGGACAGGGGAAAACCGGGGAGCTGTTTTTT.

In this sample, this clonotype turned up a few times. The chain uses TRBV7-9 and TRBJ1-5; 8 bases match TRBD1. The V gene's germline CDR1 is SEHNR and CDR2 FQNEAQ (reference sequence). V lost 6 bases and J lost 5; bases outside the gene matches: 6. The CDR3 length is 14 residues. The CDR3 reads CASSYGQGDQPQHF. CDR3 in DNA: TGTGCCAGCAGTTATGGACAGGGAGATCAGCCCCAGCATTTT.

A few counts support this clonotype. This rearrangement joins TRBV12-3 or TRBV12-4 to TRBJ2-7, with 8 bases aligning to TRBD2. This CDR3 contains 15 residues. Germline trimming cut 6 bases from V and 0 bases from J; bases unmatched to any gene: 7. CDR3 in DNA: TGTGCCAGCAGCCATGCGGGGGGATCCTCCTACGAGCAGTACTTC. Protein: CASSHAGGSSYEQYF.

This clonotype was seen a few times. This chain uses TRBV5-1 with TRBJ1-1, with TRBD1 matching over 9 bases. Germline-derived CDR1 and CDR2 are SGHRS and YFSETQ. The CDR3 has 15 residues. V lost 3 bases, J lost 1 base, and 4 bases stayed unmatched. CDR3 sequence reads: CASSWGGQGNTEAFF. CDR3 DNA: TGCGCCAGCAGCTGGGGGGGACAGGGGAACACTGAAGCTTTCTTT.

There are a few counts of this clonotype. This rearrangement joins TRBV12-3 or TRBV12-4 to TRBJ1-2; tentative D call: TRBD1 (6 bases). The CDR3 covers 12 residues. V was clipped by 5 bases and J by 8 bases, with 12 bases between them. The chain's CDR3 is CASSRTVVGYTF. The CDR3 region has the DNA TGTGCCAGCAGTCGGACAGTAGTCGGCTACACCTTC.

This clonotype showed up many times. The chain combines TRBV29-1 with TRBJ2-3; 7 positions agree with TRBD2. Unmatched junction bases numbered 8, after V lost 4 bases and J lost 4 bases. Germline CDR1 reads SQVTM; CDR2 reads ANQGSEA. The length of the CDR3 is 14 residues. The CDR3 region has the DNA TGCAGCGTTGTCCGCGGGAGAGAGTCAGATACGCAGTATTTT. The encoded protein is CSVVRGRESDTQYF.

This clonotype was recorded only once. The V gene is TRBV7-3, the J gene TRBJ2-3; 12 bases line up with TRBD2. CDR1 and CDR2 from the germline V gene are SGHTA and FQGTGA. The J segment lost 1 base and the V segment lost 4 bases, leaving 6 bases of the junction unmatched. The CDR3 totals 17 residues. CDR3 in DNA: TGTGCCAGCAGCTCAAGACTAGCGGGGGTGGGCACAGATACGCAGTATTTT. As protein: CASSSRLAGVGTDTQYF.

In its sample, this clonotype was seen a few times. J is TRBJ2-7 and V is TRBV10-2; 7 nucleotides match TRBD2. The CDR3 length is 16 residues. The ends lost 6 bases at V and 5 bases at J; junction bases unmatched: 16. CDR1 WSHSY and CDR2 SAAADI come from the germline V gene. The CDR3 region is CASSLVGGSDPNEQYF. DNA of the CDR3: TGCGCCAGCAGCCTCGTGGGGGGGAGCGACCCCAACGAGCAGTACTTC.

The rearrangement joins TRBV19 to TRBJ1-1, with a tentative D call TRBD1 (6 bases). CDR3 length: 14 amino acids. Germline V gene lookup returns CDR1 LNHDA and CDR2 SQIVND (reference sequence). Trimming stripped 7 bases from V and 4 bases from J, with 16 bases between. The CDR3 protein is CASISRGAFTEAFF. The DNA for the CDR3 is TGTGCCAGTATCTCCCGGGGGGCTTTCACTGAAGCTTTCTTT.

This clonotype appeared a few times. The V call is TRBV7-2, the J call TRBJ2-7, with D possibly matching TRBD2 (6 bases). Trimming removed 5 bases at V and 7 bases at J, with 15 bases between. The CDR3 is made up of 13 amino acids. CDR1 is SGHTA and CDR2 is FQGNSA in the germline V gene. The CDR3 region is CASSPRQAGEQYF. The CDR3 DNA follows: TGTGCCAGCAGCCCCCGGCAGGCGGGGGAGCAGTACTTC.

V and J are TRBV5-1 and TRBJ2-3; 7 nucleotides agree with TRBD1. CDR3 length: 14 amino acids. After removal of 4 bases from V and 6 bases from J, the junction contained 8 bases not matched to a gene. CDR1 is SGHRS and CDR2 is YFSETQ in the germline V gene. CDR3 coding DNA: TGCGCCAGCAGCCCGGACAGGCTAGGGGATACGCAGTATTTT. It encodes CASSPDRLGDTQYF.

This clonotype came up a few times. The CDR3 region has the DNA TGTGCCAGCAGCTTATGGCTGAACACTGAAGCTTTCTTT. Its protein is CASSLWLNTEAFF. This chain uses TRBV7-2 with TRBJ1-1; D is ambiguous. The length of the CDR3 is 13 residues. Trimming removed 2 bases at V and 0 bases at J, with 4 bases between. CDR1 SGHTA and CDR2 FQGNSA come from the germline V gene.